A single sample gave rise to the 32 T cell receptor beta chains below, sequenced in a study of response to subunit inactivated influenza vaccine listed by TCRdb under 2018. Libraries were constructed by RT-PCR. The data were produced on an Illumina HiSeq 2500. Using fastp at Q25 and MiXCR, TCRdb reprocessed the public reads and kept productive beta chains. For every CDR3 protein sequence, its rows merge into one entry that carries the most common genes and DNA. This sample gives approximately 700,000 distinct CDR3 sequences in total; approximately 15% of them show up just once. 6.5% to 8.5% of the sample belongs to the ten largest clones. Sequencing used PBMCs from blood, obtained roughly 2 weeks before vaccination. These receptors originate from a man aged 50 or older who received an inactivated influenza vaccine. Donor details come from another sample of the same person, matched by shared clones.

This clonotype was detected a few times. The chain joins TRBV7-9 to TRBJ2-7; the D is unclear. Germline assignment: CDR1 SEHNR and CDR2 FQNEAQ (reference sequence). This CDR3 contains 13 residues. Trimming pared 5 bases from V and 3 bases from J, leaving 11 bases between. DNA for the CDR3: TGTGCCAGCAGCCCCCTTTCCGGCTACGAGCAGTACTTC. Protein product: CASSPLSGYEQYF.

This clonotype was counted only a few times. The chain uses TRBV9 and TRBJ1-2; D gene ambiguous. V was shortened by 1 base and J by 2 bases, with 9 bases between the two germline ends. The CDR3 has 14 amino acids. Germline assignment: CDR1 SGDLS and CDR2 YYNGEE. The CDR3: CASSVFAGNYGYTF. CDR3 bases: TGTGCCAGCAGCGTATTTGCTGGGAACTATGGCTACACCTTC.

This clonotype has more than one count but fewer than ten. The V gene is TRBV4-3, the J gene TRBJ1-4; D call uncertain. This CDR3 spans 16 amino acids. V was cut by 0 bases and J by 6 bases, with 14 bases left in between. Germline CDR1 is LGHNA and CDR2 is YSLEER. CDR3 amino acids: CASSQEAPGRYEKLFF. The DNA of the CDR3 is TGCGCCAGCAGCCAAGAGGCCCCCGGGCGATATGAAAAACTGTTTTTT.

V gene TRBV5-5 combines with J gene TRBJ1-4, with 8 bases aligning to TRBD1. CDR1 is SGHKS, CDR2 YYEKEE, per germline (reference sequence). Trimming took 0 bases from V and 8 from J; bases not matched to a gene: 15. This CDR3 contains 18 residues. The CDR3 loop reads CASSLVGAGGASKEKLFF. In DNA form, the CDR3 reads TGTGCCAGCAGCTTGGTCGGCGCAGGGGGCGCTTCGAAGGAAAAACTGTTTTTT. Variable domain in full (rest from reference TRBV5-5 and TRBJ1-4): DAGVTQSPTHLIKTRGQQVTLRCSPISGHKSVSWYQQVLGQGPQFIFQYYEKEERGRGNFPDRFSARQFPNYSSELNVNALLLGDSALYLCASSLVGAGGASKEKLFFGSGTQLSVL.

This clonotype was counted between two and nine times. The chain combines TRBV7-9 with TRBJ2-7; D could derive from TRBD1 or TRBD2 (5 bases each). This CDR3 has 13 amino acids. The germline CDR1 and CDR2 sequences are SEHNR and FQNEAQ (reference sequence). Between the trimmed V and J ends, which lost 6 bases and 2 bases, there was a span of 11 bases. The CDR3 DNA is TGTGCCAGCAGGGGGACGGTCGCCTACGAGCAGTACTTC. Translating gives CASRGTVAYEQYF.

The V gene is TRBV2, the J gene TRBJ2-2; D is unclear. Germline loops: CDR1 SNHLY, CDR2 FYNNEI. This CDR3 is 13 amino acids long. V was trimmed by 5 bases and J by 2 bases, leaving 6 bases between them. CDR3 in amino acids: CASSKVNTGELFF. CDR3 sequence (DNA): TGTGCCAGCAGTAAAGTTAACACCGGGGAGCTGTTTTTT.

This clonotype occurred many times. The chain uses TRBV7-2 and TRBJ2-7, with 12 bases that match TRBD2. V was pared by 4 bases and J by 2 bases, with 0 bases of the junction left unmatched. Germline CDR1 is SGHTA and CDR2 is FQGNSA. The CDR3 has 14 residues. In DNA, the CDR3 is TGTGCCAGCAGCTCTAGCGGGGGGGCCTACGAGCAGTACTTC. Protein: CASSSSGGAYEQYF.

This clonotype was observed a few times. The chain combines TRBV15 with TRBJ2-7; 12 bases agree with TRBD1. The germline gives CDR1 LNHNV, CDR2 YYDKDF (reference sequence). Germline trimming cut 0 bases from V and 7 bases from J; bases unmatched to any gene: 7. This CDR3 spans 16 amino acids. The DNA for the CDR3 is TGTGCCACCAGCAGAGATAGGGGACAGGGGGCTCGGGAGCAGTACTTC. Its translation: CATSRDRGQGAREQYF.

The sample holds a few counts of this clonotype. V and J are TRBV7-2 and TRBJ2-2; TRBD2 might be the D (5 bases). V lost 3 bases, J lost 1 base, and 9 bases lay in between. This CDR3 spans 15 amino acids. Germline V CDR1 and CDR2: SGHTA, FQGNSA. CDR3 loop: CASSFLRGNTGELFF. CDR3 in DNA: TGTGCCAGCAGCTTTTTACGGGGGAACACCGGGGAGCTGTTTTTT.

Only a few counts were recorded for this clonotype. For the CDR3, the DNA is TGCAGTGCTAGAACTTTTAGCGGGACGTACCAAGAGACCCAGTACTTC. This encodes CSARTFSGTYQETQYF. The chain carries TRBV20-1 and TRBJ2-5, with 8 bases aligning to TRBD2. V lost 2 bases and J lost 0; bases outside the gene matches: 8. This CDR3 is 16 amino acids long. The germline V gene has CDR1 DFQATT and CDR2 SNEGSKA (reference sequence).

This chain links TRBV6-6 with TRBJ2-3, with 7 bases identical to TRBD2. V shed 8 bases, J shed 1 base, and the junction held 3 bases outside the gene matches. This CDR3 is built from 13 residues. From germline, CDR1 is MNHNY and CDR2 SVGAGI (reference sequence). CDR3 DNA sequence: TGTGCCAGCCTCAGCGGGGGCACAGATACGCAGTATTTT. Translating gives CASLSGGTDTQYF.

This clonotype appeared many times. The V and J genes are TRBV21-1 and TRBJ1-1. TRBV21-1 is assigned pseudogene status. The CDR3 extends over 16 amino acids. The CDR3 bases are TGTGCCAGCAGCACTGGGGCCTCGAAGCCAACCACTGAAGCTTTCTTT. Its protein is CASSTGASKPTTEAFF.

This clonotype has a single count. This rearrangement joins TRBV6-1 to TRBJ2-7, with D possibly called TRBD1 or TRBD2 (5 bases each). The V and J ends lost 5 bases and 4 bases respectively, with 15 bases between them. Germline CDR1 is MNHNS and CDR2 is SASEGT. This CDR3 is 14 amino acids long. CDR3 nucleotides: TGTGCCAGCAGTACGGGACGGCACGGTTACGAGCAGTACTTC. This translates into CASSTGRHGYEQYF.

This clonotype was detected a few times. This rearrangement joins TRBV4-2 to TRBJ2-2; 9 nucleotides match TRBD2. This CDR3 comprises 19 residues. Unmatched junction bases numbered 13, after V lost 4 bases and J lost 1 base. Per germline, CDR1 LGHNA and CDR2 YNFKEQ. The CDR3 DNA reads TGTGCCAGCAGCCCCAACCCGTGGGGAGCGGGGGGGAACACCGGGGAGCTGTTTTTT. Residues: CASSPNPWGAGGNTGELFF.

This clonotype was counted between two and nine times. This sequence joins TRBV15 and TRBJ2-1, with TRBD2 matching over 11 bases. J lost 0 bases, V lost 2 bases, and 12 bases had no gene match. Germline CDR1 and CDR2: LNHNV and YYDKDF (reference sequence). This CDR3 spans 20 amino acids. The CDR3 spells CATSRSGTSGRLSSYNEQFF. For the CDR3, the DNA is TGTGCCACCAGCAGAAGTGGGACTAGCGGCAGACTCAGCTCCTACAATGAGCAGTTCTTC.

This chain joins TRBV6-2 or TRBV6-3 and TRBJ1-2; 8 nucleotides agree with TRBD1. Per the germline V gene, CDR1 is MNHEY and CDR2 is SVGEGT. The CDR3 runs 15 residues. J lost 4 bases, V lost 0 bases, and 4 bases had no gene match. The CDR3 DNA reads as TGTGCCAGCAGTTACTCCGGACAGGGAGGCTATGGCTACACCTTC. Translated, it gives CASSYSGQGGYGYTF.

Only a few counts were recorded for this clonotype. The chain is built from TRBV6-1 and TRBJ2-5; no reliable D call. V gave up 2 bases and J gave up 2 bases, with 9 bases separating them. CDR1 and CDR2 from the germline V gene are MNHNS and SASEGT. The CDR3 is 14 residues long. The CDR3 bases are TGTGCCAGCAGTGAATACGGCCCTCAAGAGACCCAGTACTTC. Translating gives CASSEYGPQETQYF.

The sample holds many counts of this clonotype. In DNA form, the CDR3 reads TGTGCCAGCAGCTTAGCATCAACAGGGGGAGGTGGCTACACCTTC. It encodes CASSLASTGGGGYTF. The chain joins TRBV7-8 to TRBJ1-2, with 8 bases aligning to TRBD1. The CDR3 has 15 amino acids. V dropped 0 bases and J dropped 7; count of bases not matched to a gene: 7. Germline V lookup: CDR1 SGHVS, CDR2 FQNEAQ. Variable domain in full (rest from reference TRBV7-8 and TRBJ1-2): GAGVSQSPRYKVAKRGQDVALRCDPISGHVSLFWYQQALGQGPEFLTYFQNEAQLDKSGLPSDRFFAERPEGSVSTLKIQRTQQEDSAVYLCASSLASTGGGGYTFGSGTRLTVV.

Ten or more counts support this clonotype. This CDR3 reads CASSQFYPPDTQYF. The DNA of the CDR3 is TGTGCCAGCAGCCAATTTTACCCGCCAGATACGCAGTATTTT. This chain links TRBV3-1 with TRBJ2-3; no reliable D call. The CDR3 is 14 residues long. Trimming removed 2 bases from V and 4 bases from J, with 10 bases in between. Germline loops: CDR1 LGHDT, CDR2 YNNKEL (reference sequence).

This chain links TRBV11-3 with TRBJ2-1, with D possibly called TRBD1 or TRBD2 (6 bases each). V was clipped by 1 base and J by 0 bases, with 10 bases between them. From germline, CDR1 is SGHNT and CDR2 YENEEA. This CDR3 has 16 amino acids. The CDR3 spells CASSLGGGPSYNEQFF. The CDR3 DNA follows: TGTGCCAGCAGCTTAGGAGGGGGGCCCTCCTACAATGAGCAGTTCTTC.

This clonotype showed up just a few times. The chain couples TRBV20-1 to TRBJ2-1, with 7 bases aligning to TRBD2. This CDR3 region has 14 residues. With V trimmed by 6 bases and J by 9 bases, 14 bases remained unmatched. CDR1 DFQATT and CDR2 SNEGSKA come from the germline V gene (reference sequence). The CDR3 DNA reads TGCAGTGCCCCCCGGCAGGGAGGGAATCGTGAGCAGTTCTTC. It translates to CSAPRQGGNREQFF.

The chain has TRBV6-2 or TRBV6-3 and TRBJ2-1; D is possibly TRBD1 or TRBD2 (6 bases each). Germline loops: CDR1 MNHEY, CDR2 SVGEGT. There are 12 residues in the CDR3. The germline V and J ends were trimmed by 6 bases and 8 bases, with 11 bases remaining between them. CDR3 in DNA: TGTGCCAGCAGGAGGGGGGTAGATGAGCAGTTCTTC. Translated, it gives CASRRGVDEQFF.

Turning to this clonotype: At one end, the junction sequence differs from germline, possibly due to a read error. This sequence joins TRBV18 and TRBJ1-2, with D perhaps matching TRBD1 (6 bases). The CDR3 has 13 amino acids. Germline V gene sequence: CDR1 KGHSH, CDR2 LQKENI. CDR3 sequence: CASSTDRTYGYSF. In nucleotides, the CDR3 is TGTGCCAGCTCTACTGACAGGACCTATGGCTACTCCTTC.

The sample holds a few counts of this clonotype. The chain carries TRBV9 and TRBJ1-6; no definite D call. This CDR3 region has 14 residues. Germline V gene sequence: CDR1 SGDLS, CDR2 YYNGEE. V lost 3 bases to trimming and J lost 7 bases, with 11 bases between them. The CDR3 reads CASSGVSANSPLHF. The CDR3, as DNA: TGTGCCAGCAGCGGTGTTAGTGCCAATTCACCCCTCCACTTT.

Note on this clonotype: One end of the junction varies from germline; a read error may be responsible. CDR3 protein: CSSSLRKQETQYF. The CDR3 nucleotides read TGTTCCAGCAGCTTAAGGAAACAAGAGACCCAGTACTTC. The J gene is TRBJ2-5, the V gene TRBV7-2; D gene ambiguous. CDR1 is SGHTA, CDR2 FQGNSA, per germline. The CDR3 loop spans 13 amino acids.

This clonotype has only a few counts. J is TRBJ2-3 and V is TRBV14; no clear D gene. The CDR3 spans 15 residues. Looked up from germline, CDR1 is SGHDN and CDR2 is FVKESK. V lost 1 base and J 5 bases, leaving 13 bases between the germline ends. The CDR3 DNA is TGTGCCAGCAGCCAAGCGGGTGCGGAACGAGATACGCAGTATTTT. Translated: CASSQAGAERDTQYF.

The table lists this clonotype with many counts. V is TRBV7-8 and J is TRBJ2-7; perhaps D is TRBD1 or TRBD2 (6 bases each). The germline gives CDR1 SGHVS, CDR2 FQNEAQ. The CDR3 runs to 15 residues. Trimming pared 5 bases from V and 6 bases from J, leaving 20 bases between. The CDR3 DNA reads TGTGCCAGCAGCCGAGGGGGGAGATTGGGTGGCGAGCAGTACTTC. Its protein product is CASSRGGRLGGEQYF.

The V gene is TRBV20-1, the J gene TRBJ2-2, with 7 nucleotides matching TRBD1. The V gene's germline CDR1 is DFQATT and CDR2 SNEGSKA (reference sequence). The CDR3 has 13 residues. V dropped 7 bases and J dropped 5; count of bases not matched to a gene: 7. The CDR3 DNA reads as TGCAGTGTCCCGGGACAGACAACCGGGGAGCTGTTTTTT. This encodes CSVPGQTTGELFF.

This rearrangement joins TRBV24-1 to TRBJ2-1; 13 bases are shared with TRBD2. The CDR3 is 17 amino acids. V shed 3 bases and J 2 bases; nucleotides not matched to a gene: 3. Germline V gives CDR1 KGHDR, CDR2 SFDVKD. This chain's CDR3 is CATSDNGLAGAYNEQFF. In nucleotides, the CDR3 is TGTGCCACCAGTGATAACGGACTAGCGGGAGCCTACAATGAGCAGTTCTTC.

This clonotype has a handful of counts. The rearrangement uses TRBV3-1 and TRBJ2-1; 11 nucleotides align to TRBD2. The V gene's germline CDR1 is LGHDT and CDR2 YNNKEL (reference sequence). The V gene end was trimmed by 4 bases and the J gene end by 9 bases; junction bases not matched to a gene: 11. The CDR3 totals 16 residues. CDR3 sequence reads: CASSLSGTSGSGEQFF. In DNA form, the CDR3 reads TGTGCCAGCAGCCTGTCCGGGACTAGCGGCAGCGGTGAGCAGTTCTTC.

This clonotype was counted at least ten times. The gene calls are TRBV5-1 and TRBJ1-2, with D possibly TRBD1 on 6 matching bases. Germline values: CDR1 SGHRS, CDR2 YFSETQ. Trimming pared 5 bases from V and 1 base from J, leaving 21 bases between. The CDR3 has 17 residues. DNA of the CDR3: TGCGCCAGCAGGGCCCAACAGGGCGCCTTACTTAACTATGGCTACACCTTC. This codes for CASRAQQGALLNYGYTF.

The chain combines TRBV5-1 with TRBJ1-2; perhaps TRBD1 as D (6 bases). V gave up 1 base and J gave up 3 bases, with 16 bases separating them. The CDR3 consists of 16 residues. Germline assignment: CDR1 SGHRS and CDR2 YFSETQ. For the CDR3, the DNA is TGCGCCAGCAGCTTGTCTCGGACAGAGCCCCACTATGGCTACACCTTC. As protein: CASSLSRTEPHYGYTF.